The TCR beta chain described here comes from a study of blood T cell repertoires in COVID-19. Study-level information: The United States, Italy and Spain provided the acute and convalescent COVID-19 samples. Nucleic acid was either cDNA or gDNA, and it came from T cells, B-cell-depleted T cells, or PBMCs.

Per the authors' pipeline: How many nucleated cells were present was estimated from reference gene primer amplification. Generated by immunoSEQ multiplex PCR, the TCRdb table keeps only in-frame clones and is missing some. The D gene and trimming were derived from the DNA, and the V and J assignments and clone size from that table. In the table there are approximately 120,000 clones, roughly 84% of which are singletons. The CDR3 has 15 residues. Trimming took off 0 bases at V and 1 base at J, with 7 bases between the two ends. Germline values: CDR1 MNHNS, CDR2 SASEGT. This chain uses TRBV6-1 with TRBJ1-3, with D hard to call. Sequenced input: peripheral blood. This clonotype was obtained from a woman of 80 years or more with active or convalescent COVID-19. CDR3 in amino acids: CASSEARVSGNTIYF. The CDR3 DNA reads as TGTGCCAGCAGTGAAGCGCGTGTTTCTGGAAACACCATATATTTT.